Each of the 30 T cell receptor beta chains below was sequenced from the same sample in a study of blood T cell repertoires in COVID-19. Sequenced by immunoSEQ multiplex PCR; TCRdb stores in-frame clones only, minus some. The sample consists of 130,000 or so clones, 84% of them appearing once. Material: PBMCs or T cells enriched from blood (not recorded which). Receptor source: a man aged 35-49 years with acute COVID-19.

The chain is built from TRBV24-1 and TRBJ1-5; 9 bases are a match to TRBD1. The germline gives CDR1 KGHDR, CDR2 SFDVKD. J gave up 5 bases and V 2 bases, and 3 bases lay outside the gene matches. The CDR3 extends over 15 amino acids. The CDR3 sequence is CATSDSRQGDQPQHF. CDR3 coding DNA: TGTGCCACCAGTGATTCAAGACAGGGGGATCAGCCCCAGCATTTT.

The gene calls are TRBV29-1 and TRBJ1-1; no reliable D call. Trimming left V 2 bases short and J 1 base short, with 5 bases between. CDR3 size: 12 residues. Germline-derived CDR1 and CDR2 are SQVTM and ANQGSEA. CDR3 nucleotides: TGCAGCGTTGAACAGTCGAACACTGAAGCTTTCTTT. Its translation is CSVEQSNTEAFF.

This clone was observed a single time. V and J are TRBV5-1 and TRBJ2-3, with 10 bases that match TRBD2. V was clipped by 0 bases and J by 1 base; unmatched bases: 5. Germline V lookup: CDR1 SGHRS, CDR2 YFSETQ. This CDR3 spans 17 amino acids. The CDR3 sequence is CASSLASGSFGTDTQYF. In DNA form, the CDR3 reads TGCGCCAGCAGCTTGGCTAGCGGGAGTTTTGGCACAGATACGCAGTATTTT.

The chain recombines TRBV19 with TRBJ1-2; 7 bases are a match to TRBD1. There are 11 residues in the CDR3. Trimming at V came to 11 bases and at J to 8 bases, leaving 8 bases not matched to a gene. Germline CDR1 is LNHDA and CDR2 is SQIVND (reference sequence). This chain's CDR3 is CAGSSGGGYTF. CDR3 DNA: TGTGCCGGAAGTTCAGGGGGGGGCTACACCTTC. Full variable domain (remainder filled in from reference TRBV19 and TRBJ1-2): DGGITQSPKYLFRKEGQNVTLSCEQNLNHDAMYWYRQDPGQGLRLIYYSQIVNDFQKGDIAEGYSVSREKKESFPLTVTSAQKNPTAFYLCAGSSGGGYTFGSGTRLTVV.

The chain combines TRBV7-9 with TRBJ1-2, with 9 bases fitting TRBD1. The CDR3 is 14 residues long. V gave up 5 bases and J gave up 8 bases; unmatched junction bases: 9. The germline V gene has CDR1 SEHNR and CDR2 FQNEAQ (reference sequence). CDR3 loop: CASSGPWTGEGYTF. CDR3 sequence (DNA): TGTGCCAGCAGCGGACCTTGGACAGGGGAAGGCTACACCTTC.

The V gene is TRBV27, the J gene TRBJ2-7; 10 bases fit TRBD1. This CDR3 spans 14 amino acids. V shed 6 bases, J shed 4 bases, and the junction held 6 bases outside the gene matches. Germline V CDR1 and CDR2: MNHEY, SMNVEV (reference sequence). CDR3 protein: CASSLGQGIYEQYF. Written as DNA, the CDR3 is TGTGCCAGCAGCCTGGGACAGGGGATATACGAGCAGTACTTC.

This sequence joins TRBV6-5 and TRBJ2-3; 10 bases align to TRBD1. Germline CDR1 is MNHEY and CDR2 is SVGAGI. This CDR3 region has 15 residues. The ends lost 7 bases at V and 5 bases at J; junction bases unmatched: 9. The CDR3 DNA reads TGTGCCAGCACCCTTGATGGACAGGGGGAAGATACGCAGTATTTT. Protein: CASTLDGQGEDTQYF.

The rearrangement links TRBV5-1 to TRBJ2-7; TRBD1 agrees at 10 bases. The CDR3 is made up of 15 amino acids. Germline-derived CDR1 and CDR2 are SGHRS and YFSETQ. V gave up 2 bases and J gave up 6 bases; unmatched junction bases: 8. As DNA, the CDR3 is TGCGCCAGCAGCTTCGCCGGGACAGGGGAATCCGAGCAGTACTTC. Translation gives CASSFAGTGESEQYF.

V gene TRBV3-1 (or the pseudogene TRBV3-2) combines with J gene TRBJ1-1, with 11 bases that match TRBD1. The germline V gene has CDR1 LGHDT and CDR2 YNNKEL (reference sequence). The CDR3 sequence is 13 residues long. The ends lost 1 base at V and 8 bases at J; junction bases unmatched: 0. The DNA of the CDR3 is TGTGCCAGCAGCCAAGGGACAGGGGGCGAAGCTTTCTTT. This gives the protein CASSQGTGGEAFF.

The chain couples TRBV24-1 to TRBJ2-5; possibly TRBD2 for D (5 bases). This CDR3 is 14 amino acids long. V was pared by 9 bases and J by 5 bases, with 18 bases between. Germline assignment: CDR1 KGHDR and CDR2 SFDVKD. The CDR3 protein is CATLISDSRETQYF. The CDR3 nucleotides are TGTGCCACCTTAATTTCGGACTCCCGGGAGACCCAGTACTTC.

The CDR3 nucleotides read TGTGCCAGTAGTACAACTAACTATGGCTACACCTTC. Translated: CASSTTNYGYTF. The chain links TRBV19 to TRBJ1-2; D is undetermined. Germline V gene lookup returns CDR1 LNHDA and CDR2 SQIVND (reference sequence). The CDR3 consists of 12 residues. The V and J ends lost 4 bases and 0 bases respectively, with 3 bases between them.

This clone was found once. J is TRBJ2-3 and V is TRBV5-4; 7 nucleotides line up with TRBD2. CDR3 size: 16 residues. V trimming: 4 bases; J trimming: 4 bases; junction bases outside the gene matches: 12. Germline lookup yields CDR1 SGHNT and CDR2 YYREEE (reference sequence). Here the CDR3 DNA reads TGTGCCAGCAGCCTTAACGGCGGGAGTCAGGCAGATACGCAGTATTTT. It codes for CASSLNGGSQADTQYF.

The V call is TRBV19, the J call TRBJ2-7, with 7 bases identical to TRBD2. Per germline, CDR1 LNHDA and CDR2 SQIVND (reference sequence). This CDR3 is 14 amino acids long. V was pared by 3 bases and J by 3 bases, with 5 bases of the junction left unmatched. The CDR3 region has the DNA TGTGCCAGTAGTATCGAGGGAGGGAGCTACGAGCAGTACTTC. As protein: CASSIEGGSYEQYF.

This rearrangement joins TRBV28 to TRBJ1-2; perhaps TRBD1 as D (6 bases). This CDR3 spans 13 amino acids. Between the trimmed V and J ends, which lost 8 bases and 4 bases, there was a span of 14 bases. Germline loops: CDR1 MDHEN, CDR2 SYDVKM. The CDR3 region is CASRLTGIYGYTF. In DNA form, the CDR3 reads TGTGCCAGCCGACTCACAGGGATCTATGGCTACACCTTC.

The chain is built from TRBV12-3 or TRBV12-4 and TRBJ1-4, with no clear D. V lost 2 bases, J lost 8 bases, and 6 bases lay in between. This CDR3 comprises 12 residues. CDR3 in DNA: TGTGCCAGCAGTTTATTGAGCGAAAAACTGTTTTTT. It translates to CASSLLSEKLFF.

Concerning this clone itself: Distinct nucleotide sequences in the sample also encode this CDR3. V is TRBV3-1 (or the pseudogene TRBV3-2) and J is TRBJ2-5; D unresolved. This CDR3 has 13 residues. The V end was cut by 2 bases, the J end by 2 bases, with 6 bases between. Germline V gene lookup returns CDR1 LGHDT and CDR2 YNNKEL (reference sequence). The CDR3 protein is CASSQQVQETQYF. CDR3 DNA: TGTGCCAGCAGCCAACAGGTTCAAGAGACCCAGTACTTC.

The chain uses TRBV5-4 and TRBJ1-6, with TRBD1 matching 10 bases. CDR1 is SGHNT, CDR2 YYREEE, per germline (reference sequence). The CDR3 consists of 15 residues. The V segment lost 5 bases and the J segment 8 bases; nucleotides outside the gene matches: 7. The DNA for the CDR3 is TGTGCCAGCAGTTCCCGAGGGACAGGGGATTCACCCCTCCACTTT. Its translation is CASSSRGTGDSPLHF.

This clone was seen more than once but under ten times. The gene calls are TRBV19 and TRBJ1-5, with 9 positions matching TRBD1. The CDR3 contains 14 residues. Germline V gene sequence: CDR1 LNHDA, CDR2 SQIVND (reference sequence). The junction had 3 bases not matched to a gene; V was cut back by 3 bases and J by 6 bases. The CDR3: CASSIRDRAQPQHF. The CDR3, as DNA: TGTGCCAGTAGTATCCGGGACAGGGCTCAGCCCCAGCATTTT.

The chain uses TRBV12-3 or TRBV12-4 and TRBJ2-5; D remains ambiguous. CDR3 length equals 13 residues. Trimming cost V 3 bases and J 1 base, with 6 bases left between them. The CDR3 loop reads CASSFFLQETQYF. The DNA of the CDR3 is TGTGCCAGCAGTTTTTTTCTCCAAGAGACCCAGTACTTC.

V gene TRBV19 combines with J gene TRBJ1-3; D is possibly TRBD1 (6 bases). With 4 bases removed from V and 6 bases from J, the gap between germline ends came to 10 bases. CDR3 length: 13 residues. CDR1 LNHDA and CDR2 SQIVND come from the germline V gene (reference sequence). CDR3 region: CASSTGTQNTIYF. CDR3 nucleotides: TGTGCCAGTAGTACCGGGACACAAAACACCATATATTTT.

The CDR3 reads CASSPLPGQGGEAFF. The CDR3 nucleotides are TGTGCCAGCAGCCCCCTCCCCGGACAGGGGGGAGAAGCTTTCTTT. The chain uses TRBV7-3 and TRBJ1-1; 10 bases match TRBD1. V lost 5 bases, J lost 8 bases, and 11 bases stayed unmatched. The CDR3 covers 15 residues. The germline V gene encodes CDR1 SGHTA and CDR2 FQGTGA.

J is TRBJ2-2 and V is TRBV6-5, with 7 bases matching TRBD2. Germline lookup yields CDR1 MNHEY and CDR2 SVGAGI. V shed 4 bases and J 5 bases; nucleotides not matched to a gene: 4. The CDR3 has 14 amino acids. CDR3 nucleotide sequence: TGTGCCAGCAGTTGGACTAGTCTAACCGGGGAGCTGTTTTTT. As protein: CASSWTSLTGELFF.

The chain joins TRBV7-9 to TRBJ1-1; 7 nucleotides align to TRBD1. The germline CDR1 and CDR2 sequences are SEHNR and FQNEAQ (reference sequence). The CDR3 has 15 residues. The ends lost 1 base at V and 4 bases at J; junction bases unmatched: 6. CDR3 sequence reads: CASSLEEGAGTEAFF. In DNA, the CDR3 is TGTGCCAGCAGCTTAGAGGAGGGGGCGGGCACTGAAGCTTTCTTT.

This chain connects TRBV12-3 or TRBV12-4 to TRBJ2-7; perhaps TRBD1 as D (5 bases). Deletions cut 7 bases from V and 1 base from J, with 8 bases between. The CDR3 is 12 amino acids. CDR3 sequence reads: CASNQGSYEQYF. In DNA form, the CDR3 reads TGTGCCAGCAACCAGGGATCCTACGAGCAGTACTTC.

This clone was seen a few times. This chain uses TRBV7-9 with TRBJ2-3; a weak D match, TRBD2 (5 bases). Germline CDR1 SEHNR, CDR2 FQNEAQ (reference sequence). CDR3 size: 15 residues. V was trimmed by 5 bases and J by 3 bases, leaving 15 bases between them. CDR3 sequence reads: CASSPPEALTDTQYF. DNA of the CDR3: TGTGCCAGCAGCCCCCCGGAGGCCCTAACAGATACGCAGTATTTT.

The CDR3: CASIPSGRSYNEQFF. The DNA for the CDR3 is TGTGCCAGCATTCCTAGCGGGAGGTCCTACAATGAGCAGTTCTTC. The chain combines TRBV28 with TRBJ2-1; 11 bases line up with TRBD2. Germline-derived CDR1 and CDR2 are MDHEN and SYDVKM. This CDR3 contains 15 residues. V trimming: 7 bases; J trimming: 1 base; junction bases outside the gene matches: 3.

This clone was seen only a few times. The gene calls are TRBV19 and TRBJ2-7; no reliable D call. Germline V lookup: CDR1 LNHDA, CDR2 SQIVND (reference sequence). Trimming removed 2 bases from V and 1 base from J, with 9 bases in between. The CDR3 contains 14 residues. The CDR3 DNA reads as TGTGCCAGTAGTATATCCGGAGAATCCTACGAGCAGTACTTC. Translating it yields CASSISGESYEQYF.

In its sample, this clone was seen a few times. The rearrangement links TRBV27 to TRBJ1-5; D is unclear. Germline V gene sequence: CDR1 MNHEY, CDR2 SMNVEV (reference sequence). CDR3 size: 18 residues. V was trimmed by 0 bases and J by 7 bases, leaving 22 bases between them. The CDR3 protein is CASSLSGYGDGVRQPQHF. Written as DNA, the CDR3 is TGTGCCAGCAGTTTATCGGGGTATGGAGACGGGGTGCGCCAGCCCCAGCATTTT.

The V call is TRBV7-3, the J call TRBJ2-1, with 10 bases that match TRBD2. V shed 5 bases and J 4 bases; nucleotides not matched to a gene: 8. The length of the CDR3 is 16 residues. Germline V lookup: CDR1 SGHTA, CDR2 FQGTGA. CDR3 sequence (DNA): TGTGCCAGCAGCCTCGCCGGACTAGCGGATTACAATGAGCAGTTCTTC. This codes for CASSLAGLADYNEQFF.

This clone was counted only a few times. The gene calls are TRBV7-3 and TRBJ2-7, with 8 bases identical to TRBD1. Germline V gene sequence: CDR1 SGHTA, CDR2 FQGTGA. Germline trimming cut 5 bases from V and 4 bases from J; bases unmatched to any gene: 7. The CDR3 is 14 amino acids. The CDR3 reads CASSPATGAYEQYF. The CDR3 DNA sequence: TGTGCCAGCAGCCCCGCGACAGGGGCGTACGAGCAGTACTTC. The full variable domain, completed using reference TRBV7-3 and TRBJ2-7, is GAGVSQTPSNKVTEKGKYVELRCDPISGHTALYWYRQSLGQGPEFLIYFQGTGAADDSGLPNDRFFAVRPEGSVSTLKIQRTERGDSAVYLCASSPATGAYEQYFGPGTRLTVT.